The TCR beta chain under discussion was sequenced for a study of beta chain features in type 1 diabetes (dated by TCRdb to between 2018 and 2020). General notes on the study: No differences in mean age, gender distribution, total cell number or subset yield were found between patients and healthy donors. A total of roughly 100 million sorted cells were examined across all samples, and the number of cells per subset was strongly correlated with RNA yield. The study compared TCRB repertoires of sorted circulating CD4+ T cell subsets between recently diagnosed type 1 diabetes patients and matched healthy donors. Regulatory and stem cell-like memory subsets were isolated from only 8 patients and 8 healthy donors, whereas naive and central memory subsets came from all 30 or so donors.

On this clone: Its antigen is still unknown. No much larger clonotype is one base removed from it; base qualities were not supplied.

The entire isolated RNA was reverse transcribed using the High Capacity cDNA Reverse Transcription Kit, and thus expressed TCRB transcripts were sequenced. Deep immunoSEQ sequencing was applied to naive, central memory and regulatory T cell samples, giving an average of around 3.8 million total reads per sample. Sorted cells were lysed in RLT buffer and RNA was extracted with DNase-treated RNeasy Micro or Mini kits, depending on cell number. Each cell subset was processed on its own to prevent cross-contamination, while patient and healthy donor samples were processed together. TCRB sequences were amplified from cDNA with the immunoSEQ multiplex PCR, producing 87-bp fragments spanning the CDR3 region. Sequencing of the amplicons was done on the Illumina HiSeq platform. In the original analysis: Synthetic template baselines were used to correct PCR bias computationally, reads within Hamming distance 2 were collapsed, and singletons that could not be merged were discarded. Reads were aligned to IMGT to assign V, D and J genes, CDR3 length, and insertions or deletions at six rearrangement sites. Within each subset, clonotype counts were normalized to sorted cell number, after which true diversity and Gini coefficients were computed with the tcR R package. The overlap coefficient, calculated on TCRB nucleotide sequences, was used to measure repertoire sharing. As a proxy for the pre-selection repertoire, out-of-frame TCRB sequences from naive cells were analyzed. In its TCRdb copy, this immuneACCESS table keeps in-frame sequences only and misses some clones. Where compared with another copy, unresolved V genes explain less than half of these, and the others have no known cause. V and J calls and clone size are copied from that table; D and trimming were computed from the DNA. Here the sample has under 800,000 clones; 15% occur a single time. The top ten constitute more than 0.08% of the sample.

From each donor, a single peripheral blood sample of approximately 110 mL on average was drawn into heparinised tubes. A BD FACSAria II was used to sort naive, central memory, regulatory and stem cell-like memory CD4+ T cells with a panel that included CD45RO, CCR7, CD25, CD127, CD95 and CD27. All sorted populations exceeded 95% purity. PBMCs were isolated right away by Lymphoprep density gradient centrifugation and were stained directly, without culture. So that batch effects would be minimized, each experiment stained and sorted samples in pairs, pairing one healthy donor with one patient. Paper-wide results and their limitations: PCR may preferentially amplify shorter templates, but because patient and control samples were amplified and corrected together, any resulting skew would affect both groups equally. Naive, central memory and regulatory TCRB repertoires appeared to be more similar among patients than among healthy donors. At VDJ recombination sites, patients with type 1 diabetes made fewer insertions and deleted more nucleotides, a pattern implying thymic rearrangement abnormalities. Because cDNA rather than genomic DNA was sequenced, highly expressing activated cells could have been over-represented, although no difference in activation and CD3 levels was found between groups. A moderate but significant shortening of TCRB CDR3 length was observed in type 1 diabetes patients in all four CD4+ subsets. HLA sub-analyses involved small numbers of individuals, so any influence of HLA type on TCRB rearrangement remained unresolved.

V trim: 6 bases; J trim: 5 bases; unmatched bases: 3. The cysteine opens and the phenylalanine closes a CDR3 of 13 amino acids. The sequence is cut down to CDR3 DNA, 39 bases in frame from base 1. From a lookup of the germline V gene, CDR1 and CDR2 are MDHEN and SYDVKM. Sequencing used naive CD4+ T cells from blood. The meaning of the sample's cell subset or site label: true naive CD4+ T cells. The rearranged chain carries TRBV28 and TRBJ2-1; TRBD1 agrees with 8 junctional bases. The sequence derives from a man aged 18 to 29 in good health. The CDR3 region: CASRRQGNNEQFF. The DNA sequence follows: TGTGCCAGCAGACGACAGGGGAACAATGAGCAGTTCTTC. Reference TRBV28 and TRBJ2-1 proteins supply the regions before and after the CDR3; the full variable domain is: DVKVTQSSRYLVKRTGEKVFLECVQDMDHENMFWYRQDPGLGLRLIYFSYDVKMKEKGDIPEGYSVSREKKERFSLILESASTNQTSMYLCASRRQGNNEQFFGPGTRLTVL.